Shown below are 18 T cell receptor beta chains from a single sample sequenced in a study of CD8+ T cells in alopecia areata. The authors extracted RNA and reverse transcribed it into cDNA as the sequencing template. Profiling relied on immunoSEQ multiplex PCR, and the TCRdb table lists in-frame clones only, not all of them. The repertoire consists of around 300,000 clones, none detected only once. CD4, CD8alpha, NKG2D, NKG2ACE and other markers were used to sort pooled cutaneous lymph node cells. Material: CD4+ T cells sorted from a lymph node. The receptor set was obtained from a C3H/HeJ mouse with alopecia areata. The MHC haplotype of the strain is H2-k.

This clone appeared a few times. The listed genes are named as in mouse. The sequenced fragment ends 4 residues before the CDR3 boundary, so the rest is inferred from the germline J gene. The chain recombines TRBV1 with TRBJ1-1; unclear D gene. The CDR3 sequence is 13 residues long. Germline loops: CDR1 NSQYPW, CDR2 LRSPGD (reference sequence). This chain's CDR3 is CTCSAGDKKEVFF. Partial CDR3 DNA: TGCACCTGCAGTGCAGGAGACAAAAAA.

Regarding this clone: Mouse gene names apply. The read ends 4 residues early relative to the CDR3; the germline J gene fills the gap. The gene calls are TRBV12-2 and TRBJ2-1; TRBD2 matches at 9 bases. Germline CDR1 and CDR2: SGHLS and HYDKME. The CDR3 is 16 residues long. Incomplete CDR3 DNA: TGTGCCAGCTCCCCCGGGCCTGGGGGGGAGAGCGCT. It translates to CASSPGPGGESA. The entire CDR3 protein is CASSPGPGGESAEQFF.

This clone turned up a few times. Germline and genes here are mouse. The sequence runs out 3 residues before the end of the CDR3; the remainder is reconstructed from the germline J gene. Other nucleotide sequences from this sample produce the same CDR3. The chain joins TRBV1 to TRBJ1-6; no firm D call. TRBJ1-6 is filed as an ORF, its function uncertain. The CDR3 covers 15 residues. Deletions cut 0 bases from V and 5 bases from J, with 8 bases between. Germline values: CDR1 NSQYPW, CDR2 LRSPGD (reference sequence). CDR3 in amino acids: CTCSADRRNNSPLYF. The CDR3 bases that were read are TGCACCTGCAGTGCAGATCGCAGAAATAATTCGCCC.

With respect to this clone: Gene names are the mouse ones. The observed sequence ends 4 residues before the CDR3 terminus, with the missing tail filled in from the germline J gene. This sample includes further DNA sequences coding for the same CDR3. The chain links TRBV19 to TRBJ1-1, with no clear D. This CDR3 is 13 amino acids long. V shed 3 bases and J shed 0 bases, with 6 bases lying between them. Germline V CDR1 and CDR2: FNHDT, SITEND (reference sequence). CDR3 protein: CASSRQTNTEVFF. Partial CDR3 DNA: TGTGCCAGCAGTAGACAAACAAACACA.

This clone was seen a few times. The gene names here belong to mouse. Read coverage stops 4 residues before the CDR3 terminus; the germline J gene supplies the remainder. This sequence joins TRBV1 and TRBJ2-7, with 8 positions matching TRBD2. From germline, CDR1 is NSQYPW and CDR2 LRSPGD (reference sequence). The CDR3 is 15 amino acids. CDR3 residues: CTCSADRGGAYEQYF. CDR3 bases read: TGCACCTGCAGTGCAGATCGGGGGGGCGCTTAT.

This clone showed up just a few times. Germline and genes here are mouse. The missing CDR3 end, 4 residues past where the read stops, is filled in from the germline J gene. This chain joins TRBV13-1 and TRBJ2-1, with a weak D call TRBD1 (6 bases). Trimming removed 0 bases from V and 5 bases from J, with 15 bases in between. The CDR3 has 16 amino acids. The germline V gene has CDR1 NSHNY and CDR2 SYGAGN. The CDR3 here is CASSDARDKINAEQFF. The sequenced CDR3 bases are TGTGCCAGCAGTGATGCCCGGGACAAAATAAATGCT.

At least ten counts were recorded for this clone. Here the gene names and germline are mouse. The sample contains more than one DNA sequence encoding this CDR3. The CDR3 loop reads CASSRGGVQDTQYF. The CDR3 bases that were read are TGTGCTAGCAGTAGAGGAGGGGTACAAGAC. The chain has TRBV17 and TRBJ2-5; TRBD1 might be the D (5 bases). Coverage ceases 4 residues before the CDR3 finishes, and the germline J gene fills in the end. Trimming stripped 1 base from V and 3 bases from J, with 8 bases between. The CDR3 has 14 residues. Germline lookup yields CDR1 MNHDT and CDR2 YYDKIL.

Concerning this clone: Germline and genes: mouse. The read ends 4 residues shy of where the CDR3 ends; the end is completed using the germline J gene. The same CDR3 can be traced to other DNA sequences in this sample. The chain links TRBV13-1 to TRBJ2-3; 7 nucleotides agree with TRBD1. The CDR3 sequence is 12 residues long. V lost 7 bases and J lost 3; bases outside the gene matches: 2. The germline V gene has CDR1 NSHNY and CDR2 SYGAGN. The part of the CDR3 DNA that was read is TGTGCCAGCCGACAGGGAGCAGAA. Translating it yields CASRQGAE. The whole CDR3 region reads CASRQGAETLYF.

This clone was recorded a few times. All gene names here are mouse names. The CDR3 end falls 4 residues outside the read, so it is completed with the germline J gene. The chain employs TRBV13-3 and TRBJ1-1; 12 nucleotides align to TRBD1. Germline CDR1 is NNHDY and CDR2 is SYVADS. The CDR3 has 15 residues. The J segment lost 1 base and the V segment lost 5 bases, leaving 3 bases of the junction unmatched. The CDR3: CASSAGQGANTEVFF. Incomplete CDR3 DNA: TGTGCCAGCAGCGCGGGACAGGGGGCGAACACA.

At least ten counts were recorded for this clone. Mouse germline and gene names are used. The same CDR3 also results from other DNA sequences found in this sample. The DNA read from the CDR3 is TGTGCCAGCAGTGATGCAGGGAACTCC. It codes for CASSDAGNS. The complete CDR3 reads CASSDAGNSDYTF. The rearrangement links TRBV13-1 to TRBJ1-2, with D possibly TRBD1 on 5 matching bases. The read ends 4 residues shy of where the CDR3 ends; the end is completed using the germline J gene. The V gene's germline CDR1 is NSHNY and CDR2 SYGAGN. Between the trimmed V and J ends, which lost 0 bases and 2 bases, there was a span of 5 bases. This CDR3 has 13 residues.

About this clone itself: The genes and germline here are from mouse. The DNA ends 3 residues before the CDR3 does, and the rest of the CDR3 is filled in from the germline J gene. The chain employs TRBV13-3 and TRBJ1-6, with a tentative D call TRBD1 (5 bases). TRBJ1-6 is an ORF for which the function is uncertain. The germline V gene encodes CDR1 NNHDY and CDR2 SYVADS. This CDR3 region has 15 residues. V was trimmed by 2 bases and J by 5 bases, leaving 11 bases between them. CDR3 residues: CASSERQGDNSPLYF. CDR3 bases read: TGTGCCAGCAGTGAGAGGCAGGGAGATAATTCGCCC.

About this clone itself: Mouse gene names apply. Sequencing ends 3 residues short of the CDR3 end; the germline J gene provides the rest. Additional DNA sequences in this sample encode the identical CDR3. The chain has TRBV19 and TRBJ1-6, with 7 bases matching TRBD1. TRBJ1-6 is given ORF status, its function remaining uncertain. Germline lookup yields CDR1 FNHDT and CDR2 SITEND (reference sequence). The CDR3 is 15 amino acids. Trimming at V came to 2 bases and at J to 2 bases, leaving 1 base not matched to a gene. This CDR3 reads CASSITGAYNSPLYF. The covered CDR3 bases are TGTGCCAGCAGTATCACAGGGGCCTATAATTCGCCC.

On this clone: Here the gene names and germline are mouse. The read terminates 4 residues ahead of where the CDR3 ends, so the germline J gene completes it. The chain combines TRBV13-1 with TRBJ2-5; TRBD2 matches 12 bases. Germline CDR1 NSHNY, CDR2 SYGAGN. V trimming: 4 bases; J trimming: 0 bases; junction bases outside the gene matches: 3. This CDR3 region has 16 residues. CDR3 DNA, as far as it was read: TGTGCCAGCAGTCTGGGACTGGGGGGTAACCAAGAC. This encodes CASSLGLGGNQD. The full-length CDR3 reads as CASSLGLGGNQDTQYF.

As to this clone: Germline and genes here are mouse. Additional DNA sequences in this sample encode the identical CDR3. CDR3 DNA (partial): TGCACCTGCAGTGCCGGGACTGGGGGAAGTGCAGAA. It yields the protein CTCSAGTGGSAE. The full-length CDR3 reads as CTCSAGTGGSAETLYF. The rearrangement uses TRBV1 and TRBJ2-3, with 11 positions matching TRBD2. The CDR3 extends 4 residues past the end of the read, so its final part is completed from the germline J gene. J gave up 0 bases and V 3 bases, and 2 bases lay outside the gene matches. The length of the CDR3 is 16 residues. CDR1 is NSQYPW, CDR2 LRSPGD, per germline (reference sequence).

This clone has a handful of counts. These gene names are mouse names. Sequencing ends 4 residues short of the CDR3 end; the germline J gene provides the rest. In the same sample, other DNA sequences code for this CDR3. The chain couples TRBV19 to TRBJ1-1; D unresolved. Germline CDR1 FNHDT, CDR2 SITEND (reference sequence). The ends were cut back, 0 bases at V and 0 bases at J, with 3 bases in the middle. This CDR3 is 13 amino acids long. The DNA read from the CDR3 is TGTGCCAGCAGTATAGGTGCAAACACA. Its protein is CASSIGANT. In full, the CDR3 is CASSIGANTEVFF.

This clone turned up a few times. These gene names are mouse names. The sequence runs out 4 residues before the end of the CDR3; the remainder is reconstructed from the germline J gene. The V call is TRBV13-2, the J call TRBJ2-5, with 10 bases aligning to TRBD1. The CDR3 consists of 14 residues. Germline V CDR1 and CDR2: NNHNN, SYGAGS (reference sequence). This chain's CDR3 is CASGEDRGKDTQYF. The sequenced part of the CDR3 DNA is TGTGCCAGCGGTGAGGACAGGGGGAAAGAC.

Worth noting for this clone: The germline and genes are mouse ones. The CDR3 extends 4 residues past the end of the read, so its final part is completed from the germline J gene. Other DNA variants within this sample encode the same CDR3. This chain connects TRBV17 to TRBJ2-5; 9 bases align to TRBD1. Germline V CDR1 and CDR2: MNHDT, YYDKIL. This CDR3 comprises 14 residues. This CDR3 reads CASSREDRGDTQYF. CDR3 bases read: TGTGCTAGCAGTAGAGAGGACAGGGGAGAC.

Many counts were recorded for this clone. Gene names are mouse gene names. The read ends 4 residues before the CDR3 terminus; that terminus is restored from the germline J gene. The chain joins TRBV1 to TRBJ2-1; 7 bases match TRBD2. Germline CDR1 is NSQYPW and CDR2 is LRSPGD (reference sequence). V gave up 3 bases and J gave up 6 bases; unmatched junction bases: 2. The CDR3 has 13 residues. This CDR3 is CTCSAGTAAEQFF. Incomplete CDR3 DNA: TGCACCTGCAGTGCCGGGACTGCTGCT. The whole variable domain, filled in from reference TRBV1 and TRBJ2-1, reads VTLLEQNPRWRLVPRGQAVNLRCILKNSQYPWMSWYQQDLQKQLQWLFTLRSPGDKEVKSLPGADYLATRVTDTELRLQVANMSQGRTLYCTCSAGTAAEQFFGPGTRLTVL.